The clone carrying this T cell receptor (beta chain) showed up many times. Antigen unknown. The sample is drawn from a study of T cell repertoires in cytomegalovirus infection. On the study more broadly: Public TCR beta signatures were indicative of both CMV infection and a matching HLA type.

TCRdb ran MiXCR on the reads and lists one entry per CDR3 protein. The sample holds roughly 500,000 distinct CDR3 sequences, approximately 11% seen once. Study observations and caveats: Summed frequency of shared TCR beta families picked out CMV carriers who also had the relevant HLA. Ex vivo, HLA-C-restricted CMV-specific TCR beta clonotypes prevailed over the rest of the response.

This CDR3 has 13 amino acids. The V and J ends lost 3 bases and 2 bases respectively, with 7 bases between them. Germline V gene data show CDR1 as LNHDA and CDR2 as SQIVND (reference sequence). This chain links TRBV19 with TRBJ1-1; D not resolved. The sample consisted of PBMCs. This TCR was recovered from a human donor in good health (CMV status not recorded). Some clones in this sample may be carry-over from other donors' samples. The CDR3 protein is CASSIAVNTEAFF. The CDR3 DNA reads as TGTGCCAGTAGTATTGCCGTAAACACTGAAGCTTTCTTT.